These T cell receptor beta chains were read from a single sample in a study of blood T cell repertoires in COVID-19. Produced via immunoSEQ multiplex PCR; TCRdb's table is partial and in-frame only. The sample contains just over 650,000 clones, around 89% of which appear only once. The sequenced sample was peripheral blood. These receptors all come from a woman aged 18 to 35 with acute or convalescent COVID-19. CDR3s include the opening cysteine and the closing phenylalanine or tryptophan. The D gene is left open where the match is weak. Rows may omit the clone size; those that give it use once, few, many or a size class.

cdr3_nt cdr3_aa clone_size d_call j_call v_call
TGCAGCGTTCCCCAGGATTATAGTAACTATGGCTACACCTTC CSVPQDYSNYGYTF once - TRBJ1-2 TRBV29-1
TGTGCCACCAGCAGAGGTACGGGGTTGTCAGATGGCTACACCTTC CATSRGTGLSDGYTF - - TRBJ1-2 TRBV15
TGTGCCAGCAGCTTAGTTTCAGTGAACACTGAAGCTTTCTTT CASSLVSVNTEAFF once - TRBJ1-1 TRBV7-9
TGTGCCAGCAGCTACCGGACAGGGCAGGGGGAGACCCAGTACTTC CASSYRTGQGETQYF - TRBD1 TRBJ2-5 TRBV13
TGTGCCAGCAGTCGCGGACAGATGAACACTGAAGCTTTCTTT CASSRGQMNTEAFF - - TRBJ1-1 TRBV6-5
TGTGCCACCAGTGATCTCCGTCGGGGGGAGGGCTACACCTTC CATSDLRRGEGYTF - - TRBJ1-2 TRBV24-1
TGTGCCAGCAGCCAAGATACAAAGGGACAGGGCCACTCCTACGAGCAGTACTTC CASSQDTKGQGHSYEQYF - TRBD1 TRBJ2-7 TRBV4-2
TGTGCCAGCAGTATGGGACAGATGAACACTGAAGCTTTCTTT CASSMGQMNTEAFF - TRBD1 TRBJ1-1 TRBV27
TGTGCCAGCAGCTTAGCAGGGGGTACCTCTGGGGCCAACGTCCTGACTTTC CASSLAGGTSGANVLTF once - TRBJ2-6 TRBV7-2
TGTGCCAGCAGGCCGTACAGCGGGACCTACGAGCAGTACTTC CASRPYSGTYEQYF - TRBD2 TRBJ2-7 TRBV7-2
TGTGCCAGTAGTTCCCGGACAGGGGACTATGGCTACACCTTC CASSSRTGDYGYTF - TRBD1 TRBJ1-2 TRBV19
TGTGCCAGCAGTCCAAGGACAGGGAATGGTCAGCCCCAGCATTTT CASSPRTGNGQPQHF - TRBD1 TRBJ1-5 TRBV6-5
TGTGCCAGCAGCTTAGGACAGGGGTATCAGCCCCAGCATTTT CASSLGQGYQPQHF - TRBD1 TRBJ1-5 TRBV7-2
TGCGCCAGCATCAGGGGGCGAGATTTTTCGTACAATGAGCAGTTCTTC CASIRGRDFSYNEQFF - TRBD1 TRBJ2-1 TRBV10-2
TGTGCCAGCACCGCCTATTCCTCTGGAAACACCATATATTTT CASTAYSSGNTIYF once - TRBJ1-3 TRBV6-5
TGTGCCAGCAGCTCCTCCCCTCAAGCGCGGGGGATTCAGTACTTC CASSSSPQARGIQYF - TRBD2 TRBJ2-7 TRBV7-2
TGTGCCAGCAGCAGAGACAGGGTTCTGACTGAAGCTTTCTTT CASSRDRVLTEAFF - TRBD1 TRBJ1-1 TRBV9
TGCAGCGTTGAAAGTCAGGCCGACACTGAAGCTTTCTTT CSVESQADTEAFF - - TRBJ1-1 TRBV29-1
TGCGCCAGCACCAGGGGGCGGCAAGAGACCCAGTACTTC CASTRGRQETQYF - TRBD1 TRBJ2-5 TRBV5-1
TGTGCCAGCAGTTGGTCAGTACGCCCCCAAAATGGTGGCTACACCTTC CASSWSVRPQNGGYTF once - TRBJ1-2 TRBV6-5
TGCGCCAGCCGGCGCTCGGGGACTAGCGGGGGGGCCACCCAAGAGACCCAGTACTTC CASRRSGTSGGATQETQYF - TRBD2 TRBJ2-5 TRBV5-1
TGCGCCAGCAGCCTCGGGACAGGGGGGCTGCAGTACTTC CASSLGTGGLQYF once TRBD1 TRBJ2-7 TRBV4-3
TGTGCCAGCACGGGACAGGGGGGTTTCTTAGGCACTGAAGCTTTCTTT CASTGQGGFLGTEAFF once TRBD1 TRBJ1-1 TRBV6-6
TGTGCCAGCAGCTTATTTGTGAGGGTCCTTGCGATCGGCGAGGGCTACACCTTC CASSLFVRVLAIGEGYTF - - TRBJ1-2 TRBV5-8
TGCGCCAGCGATCCGGGACAGGGGGCGGGAGGCTACACCTTC CASDPGQGAGGYTF - TRBD1 TRBJ1-2 TRBV5-1